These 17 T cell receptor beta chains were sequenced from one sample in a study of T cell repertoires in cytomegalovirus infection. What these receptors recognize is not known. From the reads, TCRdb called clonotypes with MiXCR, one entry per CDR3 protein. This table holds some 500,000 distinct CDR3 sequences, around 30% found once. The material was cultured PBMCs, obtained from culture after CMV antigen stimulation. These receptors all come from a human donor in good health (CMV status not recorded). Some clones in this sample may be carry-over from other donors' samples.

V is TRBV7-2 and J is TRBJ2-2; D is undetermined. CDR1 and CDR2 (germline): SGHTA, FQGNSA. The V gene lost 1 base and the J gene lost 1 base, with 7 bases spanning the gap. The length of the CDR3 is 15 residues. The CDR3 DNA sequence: TGTGCCAGCAGCTTAGTGATGAGGAACACCGGGGAGCTGTTTTTT. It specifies CASSLVMRNTGELFF.

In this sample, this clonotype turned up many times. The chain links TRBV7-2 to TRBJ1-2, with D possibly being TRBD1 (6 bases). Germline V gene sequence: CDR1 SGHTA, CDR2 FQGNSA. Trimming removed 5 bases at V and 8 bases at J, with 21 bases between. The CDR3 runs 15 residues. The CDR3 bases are TGTGCCAGCAGCCCCACAAATGGCGGGGGGGGCGGCTACACCTTC. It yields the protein CASSPTNGGGGGYTF.

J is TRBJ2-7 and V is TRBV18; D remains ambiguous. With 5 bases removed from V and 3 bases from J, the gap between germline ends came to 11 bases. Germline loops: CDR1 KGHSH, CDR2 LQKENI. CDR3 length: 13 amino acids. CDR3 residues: CASSRNHLYEQYF. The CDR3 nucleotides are TGTGCCAGCTCAAGGAACCACCTCTACGAGCAGTACTTC.

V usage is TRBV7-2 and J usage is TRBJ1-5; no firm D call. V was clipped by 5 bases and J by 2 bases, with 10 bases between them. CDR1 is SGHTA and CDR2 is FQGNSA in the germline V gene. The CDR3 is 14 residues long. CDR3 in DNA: TGTGCCAGCAGCATAAGTTTGGGCAATCAGCCCCAGCATTTT. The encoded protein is CASSISLGNQPQHF.

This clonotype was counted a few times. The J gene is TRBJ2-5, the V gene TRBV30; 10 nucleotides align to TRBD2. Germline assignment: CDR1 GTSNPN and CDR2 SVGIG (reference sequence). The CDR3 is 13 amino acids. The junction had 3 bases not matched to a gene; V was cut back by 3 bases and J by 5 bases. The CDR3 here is CAWSLAGVETQYF. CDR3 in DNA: TGTGCCTGGAGCCTAGCGGGAGTGGAGACCCAGTACTTC. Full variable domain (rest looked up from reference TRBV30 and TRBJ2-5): SQTIHQWPATLVQPVGSPLSLECTVEGTSNPNLYWYRQAAGRGLQLLFYSVGIGQISSEVPQNLSASRPQDRQFILSSKKLLLSDSGFYLCAWSLAGVETQYFGPGTRLLVL.

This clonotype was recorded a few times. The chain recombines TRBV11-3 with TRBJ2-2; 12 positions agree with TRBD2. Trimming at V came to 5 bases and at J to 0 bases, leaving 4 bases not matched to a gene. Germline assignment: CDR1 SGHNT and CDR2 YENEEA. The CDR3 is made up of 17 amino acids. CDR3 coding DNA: TGTGCCAGCAGCCAGCGGACTAGCGGGACGAACACCGGGGAGCTGTTTTTT. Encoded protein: CASSQRTSGTNTGELFF.

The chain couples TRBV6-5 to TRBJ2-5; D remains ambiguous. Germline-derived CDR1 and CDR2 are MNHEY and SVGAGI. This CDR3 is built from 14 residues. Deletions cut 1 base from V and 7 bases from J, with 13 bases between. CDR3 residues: CASSYYYSRGTQYF. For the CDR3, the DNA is TGTGCCAGCAGTTACTACTATTCCCGAGGGACCCAGTACTTC.

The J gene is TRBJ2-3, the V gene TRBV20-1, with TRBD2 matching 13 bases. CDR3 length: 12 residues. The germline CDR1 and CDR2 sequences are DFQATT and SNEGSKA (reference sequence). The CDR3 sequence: CGGLAGVDTQYF. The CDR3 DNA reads TGCGGCGGACTAGCGGGAGTCGATACGCAGTATTTT.

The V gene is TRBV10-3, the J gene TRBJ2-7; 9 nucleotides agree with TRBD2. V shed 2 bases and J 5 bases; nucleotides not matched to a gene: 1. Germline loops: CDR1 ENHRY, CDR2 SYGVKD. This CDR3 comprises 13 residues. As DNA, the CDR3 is TGTGCCATCAGTGAGGCGGGAGGGGACGAGCAGTACTTC. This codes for CAISEAGGDEQYF.

The DNA for the CDR3 is TGCAGTGCTAGCACAGGGGTAGGATCACCCCTCCACTTT. Protein sequence: CSASTGVGSPLHF. V and J are TRBV20-1 and TRBJ1-6, with 7 bases fitting TRBD1. The CDR3 consists of 13 residues. The ends lost 3 bases at V and 10 bases at J; junction bases unmatched: 6. The germline gives CDR1 DFQATT, CDR2 SNEGSKA (reference sequence).

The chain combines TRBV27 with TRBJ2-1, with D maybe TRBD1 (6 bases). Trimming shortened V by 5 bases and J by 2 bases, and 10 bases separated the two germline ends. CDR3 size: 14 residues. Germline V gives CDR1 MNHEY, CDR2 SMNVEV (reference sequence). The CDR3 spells CASSVRDTYNEQFF. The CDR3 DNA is TGTGCCAGCAGTGTCCGGGACACCTACAATGAGCAGTTCTTC.

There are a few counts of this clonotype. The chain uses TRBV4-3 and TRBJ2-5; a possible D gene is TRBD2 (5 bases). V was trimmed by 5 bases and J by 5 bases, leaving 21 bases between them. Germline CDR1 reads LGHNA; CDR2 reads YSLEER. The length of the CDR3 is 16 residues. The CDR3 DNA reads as TGCGCCAGCAGCGAAGGTGCGCGGGCCCCCGTGGAGACCCAGTACTTC. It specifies CASSEGARAPVETQYF.

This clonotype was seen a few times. The CDR3 reads CASSRGVMAGSLETQYF. The DNA of the CDR3 is TGTGCCAGCAGCCGAGGGGTTATGGCAGGATCACTGGAGACCCAGTACTTC. This sequence joins TRBV11-2 and TRBJ2-5, with D possibly called TRBD1 or TRBD2 (5 bases each). Deletions cut 5 bases from V and 5 bases from J, with 24 bases between. Germline values: CDR1 SGHAT, CDR2 FQNNGV. The CDR3 has 17 residues.

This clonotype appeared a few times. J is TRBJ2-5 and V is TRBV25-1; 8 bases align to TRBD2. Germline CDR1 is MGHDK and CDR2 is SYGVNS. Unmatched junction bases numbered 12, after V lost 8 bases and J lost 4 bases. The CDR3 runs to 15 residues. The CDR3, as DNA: TGTGCCAGCGGACCACGTAGCGGGATAAGAGAGACCCAGTACTTC. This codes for CASGPRSGIRETQYF.

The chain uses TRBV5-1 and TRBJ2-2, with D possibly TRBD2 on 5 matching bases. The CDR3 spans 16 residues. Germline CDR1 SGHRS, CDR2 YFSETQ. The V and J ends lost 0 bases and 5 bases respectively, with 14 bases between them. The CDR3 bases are TGCGCCAGCAGCTTGGTGGCATCGTCGGGGACCGGGGAGCTGTTTTTT. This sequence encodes CASSLVASSGTGELFF.

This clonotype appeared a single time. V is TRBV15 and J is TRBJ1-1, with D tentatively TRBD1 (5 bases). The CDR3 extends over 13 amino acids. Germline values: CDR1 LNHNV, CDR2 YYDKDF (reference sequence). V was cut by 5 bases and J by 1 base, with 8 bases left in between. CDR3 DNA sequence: TGTGCCACCAGCGAGGGGCGGAACACTGAAGCTTTCTTT. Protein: CATSEGRNTEAFF.

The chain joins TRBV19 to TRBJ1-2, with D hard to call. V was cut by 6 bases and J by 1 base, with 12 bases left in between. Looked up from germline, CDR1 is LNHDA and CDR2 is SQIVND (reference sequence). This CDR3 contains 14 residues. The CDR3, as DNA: TGTGCCAGTAGCCCGGGAGTCGATAACTATGGCTACACCTTC. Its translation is CASSPGVDNYGYTF.